The T cell receptor (beta chain) under discussion was sequenced for a study of CD8 T cells in ankylosing spondylitis. Broader study findings: A motif of 8 or 9 highly homologous TCR beta variants was seen as apparently characteristic of ankylosing spondylitis blood. It was reported that disease-linked clones were significantly enriched in matched ankylosing spondylitis synovial fluid. A number of the motif variants had already been described in reactive arthritis synovial fluid and blood.

Libraries of TCR beta came from quantitative 5'-RACE with molecular barcodes. Using its own MiXCR run on the 5' RACE reads, TCRdb lists one record per CDR3 protein. Among roughly 60,000 distinct CDR3 sequences listed, around 6.5% were seen once. Trimming removed 0 bases from V and 9 bases from J; junction bases left unmatched: 7. Germline values: CDR1 SGDLS, CDR2 YYNGEE. The CDR3 sequence is 15 residues long. This clonotype was counted at least ten times. Antigen specificity is unknown. The chain employs TRBV9 and TRBJ2-1; 9 bases match TRBD2. The clonotype originates from a male donor with ankylosing spondylitis. Sequencing input: synovial fluid, either unsorted or a sorted T cell fraction (not recorded which). CDR3 DNA: TGTGCCAGCAGCGTAGTAGCGGGAGTTTCCAGTGAGCAGTTCTTC. It specifies CASSVVAGVSSEQFF.